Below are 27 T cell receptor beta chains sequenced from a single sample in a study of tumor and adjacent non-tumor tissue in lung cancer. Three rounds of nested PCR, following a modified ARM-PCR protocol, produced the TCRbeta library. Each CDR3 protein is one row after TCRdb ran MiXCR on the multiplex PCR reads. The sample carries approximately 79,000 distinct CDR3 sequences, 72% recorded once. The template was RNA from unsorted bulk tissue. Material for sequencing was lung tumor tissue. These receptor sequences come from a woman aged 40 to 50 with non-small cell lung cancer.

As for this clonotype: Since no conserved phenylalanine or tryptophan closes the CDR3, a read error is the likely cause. The CDR3 nucleotides are TGCAGCGTGACTAGCTGTTTATCTTACAATGAGCAGTTCATC. This codes for CSVTSCLSYNEQFI. The chain employs TRBV29-1 and TRBJ2-1, with TRBD2 matching over 7 bases. The germline V gene encodes CDR1 SQVTM and CDR2 ANQGSEA. This CDR3 spans 14 amino acids. After removal of 6 bases from V and 4 bases from J, the junction contained 9 bases not matched to a gene.

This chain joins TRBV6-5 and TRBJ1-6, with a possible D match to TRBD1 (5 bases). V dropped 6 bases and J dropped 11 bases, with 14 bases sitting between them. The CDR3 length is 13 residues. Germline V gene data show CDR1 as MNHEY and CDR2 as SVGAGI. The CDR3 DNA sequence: TGTGCCAGCAGAGGCAGGGCTGGTCCACCCCTCCACTTT. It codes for CASRGRAGPPLHF.

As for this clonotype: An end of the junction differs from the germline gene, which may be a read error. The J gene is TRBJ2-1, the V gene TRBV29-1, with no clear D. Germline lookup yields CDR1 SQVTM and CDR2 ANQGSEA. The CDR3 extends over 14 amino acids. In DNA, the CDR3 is TGTAGCATTGAAGACCCTCGGAGCTACAAAGAGCAGTTCTTC. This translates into CSIEDPRSYKEQFF.

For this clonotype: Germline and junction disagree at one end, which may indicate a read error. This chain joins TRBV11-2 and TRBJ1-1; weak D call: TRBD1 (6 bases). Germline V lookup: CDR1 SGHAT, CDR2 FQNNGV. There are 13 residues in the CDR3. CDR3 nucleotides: TGTGCCAGAAGCACGGACAGTTACAGTGAAGCTTCCTTT. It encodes CARSTDSYSEASF.

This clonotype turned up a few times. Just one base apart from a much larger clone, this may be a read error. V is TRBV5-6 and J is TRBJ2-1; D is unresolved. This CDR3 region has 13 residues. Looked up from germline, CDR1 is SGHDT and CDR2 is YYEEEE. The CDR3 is CASSLRGYNEQSF. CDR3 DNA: TGTGCCAGCAGCTTGAGAGGTTACAATGAGCAGTCCTTC.

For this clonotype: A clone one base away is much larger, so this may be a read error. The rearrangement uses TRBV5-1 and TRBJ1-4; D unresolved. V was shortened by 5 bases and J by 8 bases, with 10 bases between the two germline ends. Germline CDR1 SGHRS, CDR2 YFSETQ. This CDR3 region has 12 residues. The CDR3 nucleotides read TGCGCCAGCAGGAGGGCTGGCGAAAAACTGTTTTTT. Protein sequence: CASRRAGEKLFF.

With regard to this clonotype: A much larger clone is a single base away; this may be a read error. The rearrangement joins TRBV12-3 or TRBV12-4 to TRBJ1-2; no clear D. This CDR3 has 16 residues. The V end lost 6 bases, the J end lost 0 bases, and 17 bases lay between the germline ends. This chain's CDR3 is CASSRYPRRSNYGYTF. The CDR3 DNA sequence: TGTGCCAGCAGCCGCTATCCCAGGAGATCTAACTATGGCTACACCTTC.

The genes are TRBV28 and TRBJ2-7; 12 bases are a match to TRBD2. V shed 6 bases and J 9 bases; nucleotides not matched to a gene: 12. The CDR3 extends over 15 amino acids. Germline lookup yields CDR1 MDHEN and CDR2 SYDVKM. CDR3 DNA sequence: TGTGCCAGCAGATCCCCTGGACTAGCGGGGCAACCGCAGTACTTC. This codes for CASRSPGLAGQPQYF.

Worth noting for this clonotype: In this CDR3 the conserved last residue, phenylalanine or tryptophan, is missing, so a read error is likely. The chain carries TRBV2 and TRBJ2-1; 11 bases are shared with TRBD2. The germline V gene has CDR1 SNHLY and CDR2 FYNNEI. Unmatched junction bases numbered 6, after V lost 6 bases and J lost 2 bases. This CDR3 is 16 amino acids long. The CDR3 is CASSLGTSGTYNEQFL. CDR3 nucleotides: TGTGCCAGCAGCCTCGGGACTAGCGGTACCTACAATGAGCAGTTCTTA.

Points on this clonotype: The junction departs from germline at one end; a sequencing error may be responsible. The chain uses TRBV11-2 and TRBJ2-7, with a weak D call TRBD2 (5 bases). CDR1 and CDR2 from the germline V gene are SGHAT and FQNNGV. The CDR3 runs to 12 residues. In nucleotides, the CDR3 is TGCGCCAGGAGCTTAGAGGGAGTCAGGCAGTACTTC. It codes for CARSLEGVRQYF.

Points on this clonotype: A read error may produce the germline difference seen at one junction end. CDR3 loop: CVSSLANREDTQYF. As DNA, the CDR3 is TGTGTCAGCAGTTTAGCCAACAGGGAAGATACCCAGTACTTC. The V call is TRBV12-3 or TRBV12-4, the J call TRBJ2-5; tentative D call: TRBD1 (6 bases). The CDR3 spans 14 residues.

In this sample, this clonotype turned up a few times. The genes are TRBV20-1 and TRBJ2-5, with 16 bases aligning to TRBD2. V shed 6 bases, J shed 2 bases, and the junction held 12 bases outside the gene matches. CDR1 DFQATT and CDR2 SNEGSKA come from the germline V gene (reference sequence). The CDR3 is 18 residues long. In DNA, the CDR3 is TGCAGTGCATCCGGGACTAGCGGGGGGGTTCTCTATCAAGAGACCCAGTACTTC. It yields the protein CSASGTSGGVLYQETQYF.

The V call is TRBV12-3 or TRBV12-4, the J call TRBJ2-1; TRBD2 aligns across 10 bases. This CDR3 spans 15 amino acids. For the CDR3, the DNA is TGTGCTAGCCAGACAGTAGCGGGGGGTCTCAATGAGCAGTTCTTC. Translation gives CASQTVAGGLNEQFF.

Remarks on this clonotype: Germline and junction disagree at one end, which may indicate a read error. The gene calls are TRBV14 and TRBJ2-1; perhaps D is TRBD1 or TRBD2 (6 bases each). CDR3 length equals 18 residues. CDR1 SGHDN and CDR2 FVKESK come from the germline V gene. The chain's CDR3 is CANSQGGRRGSSHNEQFF. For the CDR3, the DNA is TGTGCCAACAGCCAGGGAGGACGGAGGGGGAGCTCCCACAATGAGCAGTTCTTC.

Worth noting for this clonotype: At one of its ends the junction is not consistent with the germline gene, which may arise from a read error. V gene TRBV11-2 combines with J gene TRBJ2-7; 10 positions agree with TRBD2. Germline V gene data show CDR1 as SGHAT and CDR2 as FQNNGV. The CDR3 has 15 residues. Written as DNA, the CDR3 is TGTGCCAGCGGCCACCCCTGGACTAGCGGATACGTGCAGTACTTC. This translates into CASGHPWTSGYVQYF.

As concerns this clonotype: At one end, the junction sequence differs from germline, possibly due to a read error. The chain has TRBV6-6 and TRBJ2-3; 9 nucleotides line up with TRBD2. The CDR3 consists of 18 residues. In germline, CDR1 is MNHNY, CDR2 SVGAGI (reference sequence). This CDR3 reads CASSHTGDLAGGRNTQYF. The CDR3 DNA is TGTGCCAGCAGTCATACAGGGGATCTGGCGGGAGGGAGGAATACACAGTATTTT.

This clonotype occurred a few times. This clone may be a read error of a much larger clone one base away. CDR3: CACSPTSGSTDAQYF. The CDR3, as DNA: TGTGCCTGCAGCCCGACTAGCGGGAGCACAGATGCGCAGTATTTT. The chain has TRBV6-2 or TRBV6-3 and TRBJ2-3; 12 positions agree with TRBD2. The CDR3 has 15 residues. The germline CDR1 and CDR2 sequences are MNHEY and SVGEGT.

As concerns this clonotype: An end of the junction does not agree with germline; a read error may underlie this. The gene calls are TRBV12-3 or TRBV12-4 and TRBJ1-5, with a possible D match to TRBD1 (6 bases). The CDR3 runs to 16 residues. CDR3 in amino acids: CVSSPDRTYGNQPQHF. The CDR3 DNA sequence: TGTGTCAGCAGTCCCGACAGGACCTATGGCAATCAGCCCCAGCATTTT.

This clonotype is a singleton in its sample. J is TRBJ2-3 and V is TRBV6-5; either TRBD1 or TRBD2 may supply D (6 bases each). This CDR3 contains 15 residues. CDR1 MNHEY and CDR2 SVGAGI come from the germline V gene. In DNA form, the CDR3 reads TGTATCAGCAGTTACCGGCCGGGGGCAGAAGATACGCAGTATTTT. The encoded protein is CISSYRPGAEDTQYF.

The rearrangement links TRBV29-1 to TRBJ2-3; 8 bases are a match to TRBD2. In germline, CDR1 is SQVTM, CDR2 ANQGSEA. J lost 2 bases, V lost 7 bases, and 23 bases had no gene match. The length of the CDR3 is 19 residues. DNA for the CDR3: TGCAGCGCCCGCCACGGCGCGGGGACTAGTGGGTCTAACACAGATACGCAGTATTTT. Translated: CSARHGAGTSGSNTDTQYF.

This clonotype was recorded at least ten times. The CDR3 DNA reads TGCAGTGGCTGGGGGGCTATAGGCCAAGAGACCCAGTACTTC. Translation gives CSGWGAIGQETQYF. V and J are TRBV20-1 and TRBJ2-5; D might be TRBD1 or TRBD2, each matching 6 bases. The V end lost 7 bases, the J end lost 1 base, and 16 bases lay between the germline ends. The V gene's germline CDR1 is DFQATT and CDR2 SNEGSKA (reference sequence). CDR3 size: 14 residues.

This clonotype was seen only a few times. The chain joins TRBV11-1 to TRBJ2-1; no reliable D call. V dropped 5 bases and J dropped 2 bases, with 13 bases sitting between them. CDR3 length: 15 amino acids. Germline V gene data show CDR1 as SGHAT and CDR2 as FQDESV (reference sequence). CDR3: CASSPRIDTYNEQFF. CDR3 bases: TGTGCCAGCAGCCCGCGGATAGATACCTACAATGAGCAGTTCTTC.

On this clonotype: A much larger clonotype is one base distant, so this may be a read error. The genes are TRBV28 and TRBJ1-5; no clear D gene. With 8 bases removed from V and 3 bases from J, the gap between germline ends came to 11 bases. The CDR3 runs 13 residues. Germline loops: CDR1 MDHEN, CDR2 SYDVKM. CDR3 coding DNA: TGTGCCAGCCAAGTACAGCCCAATCAGCCCCAGCATTTT. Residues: CASQVQPNQPQHF.

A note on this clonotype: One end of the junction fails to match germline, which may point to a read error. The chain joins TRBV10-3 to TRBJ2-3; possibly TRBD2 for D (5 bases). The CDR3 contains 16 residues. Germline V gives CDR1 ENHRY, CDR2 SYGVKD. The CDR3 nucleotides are TGTGCCATCAGTGAGTCCGTGGGAGCTAGCACAGATACACAGTATTTT. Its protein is CAISESVGASTDTQYF.

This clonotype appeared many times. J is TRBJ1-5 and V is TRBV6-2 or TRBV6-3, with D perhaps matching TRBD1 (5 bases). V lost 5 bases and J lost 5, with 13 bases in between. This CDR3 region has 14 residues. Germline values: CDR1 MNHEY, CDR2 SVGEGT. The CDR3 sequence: CASSRIGDDQPQHF. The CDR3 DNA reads TGTGCCAGCAGTCGTATTGGGGACGATCAGCCCCAGCATTTT.

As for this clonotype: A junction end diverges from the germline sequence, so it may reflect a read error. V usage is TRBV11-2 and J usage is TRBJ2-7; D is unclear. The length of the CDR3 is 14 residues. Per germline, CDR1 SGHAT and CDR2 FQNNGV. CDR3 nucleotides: TGTACCAGCAGCTTAGTCTCAAAGTCCTACAAGCAGTACTTC. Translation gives CTSSLVSKSYKQYF.

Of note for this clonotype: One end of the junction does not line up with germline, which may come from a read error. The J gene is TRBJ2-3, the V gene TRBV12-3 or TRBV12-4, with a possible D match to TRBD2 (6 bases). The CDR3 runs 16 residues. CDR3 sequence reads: CASSTRTFTSTDTQYF. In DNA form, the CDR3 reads TGTGCCAGCAGTACCCGGACGTTTACTAGCACAGATACGCAATATTTT.